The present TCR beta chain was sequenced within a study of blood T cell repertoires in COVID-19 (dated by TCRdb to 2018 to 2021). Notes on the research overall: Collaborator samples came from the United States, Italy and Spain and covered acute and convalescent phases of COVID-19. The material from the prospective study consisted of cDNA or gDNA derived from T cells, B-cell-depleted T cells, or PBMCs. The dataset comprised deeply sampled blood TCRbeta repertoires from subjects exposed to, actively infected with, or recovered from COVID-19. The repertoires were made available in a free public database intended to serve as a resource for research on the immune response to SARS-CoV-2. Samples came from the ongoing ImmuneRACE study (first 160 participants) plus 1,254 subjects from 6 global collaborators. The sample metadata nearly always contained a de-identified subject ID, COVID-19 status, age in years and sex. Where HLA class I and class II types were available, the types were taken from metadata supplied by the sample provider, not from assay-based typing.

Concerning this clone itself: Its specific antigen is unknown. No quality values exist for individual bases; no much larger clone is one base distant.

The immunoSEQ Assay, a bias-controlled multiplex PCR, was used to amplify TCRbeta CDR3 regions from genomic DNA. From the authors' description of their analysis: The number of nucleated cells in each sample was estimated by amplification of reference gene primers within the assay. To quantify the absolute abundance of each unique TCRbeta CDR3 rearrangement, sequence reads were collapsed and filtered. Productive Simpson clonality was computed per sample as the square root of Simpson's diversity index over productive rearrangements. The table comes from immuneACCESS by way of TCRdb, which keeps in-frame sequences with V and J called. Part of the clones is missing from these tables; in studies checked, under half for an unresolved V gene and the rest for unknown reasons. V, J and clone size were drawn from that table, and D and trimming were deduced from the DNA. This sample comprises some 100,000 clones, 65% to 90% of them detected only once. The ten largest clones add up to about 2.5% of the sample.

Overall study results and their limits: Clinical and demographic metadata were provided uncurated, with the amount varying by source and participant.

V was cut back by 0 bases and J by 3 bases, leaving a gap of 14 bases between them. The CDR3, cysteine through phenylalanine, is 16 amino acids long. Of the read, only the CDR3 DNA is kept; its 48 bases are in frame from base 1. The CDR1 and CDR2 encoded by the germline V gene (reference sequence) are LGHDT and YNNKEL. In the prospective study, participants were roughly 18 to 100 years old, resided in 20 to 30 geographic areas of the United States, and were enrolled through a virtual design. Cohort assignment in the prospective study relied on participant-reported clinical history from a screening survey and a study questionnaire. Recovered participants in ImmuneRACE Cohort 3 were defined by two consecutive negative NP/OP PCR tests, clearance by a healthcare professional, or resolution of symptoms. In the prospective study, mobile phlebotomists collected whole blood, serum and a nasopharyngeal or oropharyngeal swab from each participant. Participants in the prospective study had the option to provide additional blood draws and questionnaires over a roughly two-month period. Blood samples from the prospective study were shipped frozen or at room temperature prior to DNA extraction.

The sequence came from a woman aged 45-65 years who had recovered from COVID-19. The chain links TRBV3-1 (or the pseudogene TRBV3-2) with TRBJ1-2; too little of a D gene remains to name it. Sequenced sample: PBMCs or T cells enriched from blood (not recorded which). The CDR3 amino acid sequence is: CASSQDVRGKDYGYTF. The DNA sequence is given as TGTGCCAGCAGCCAAGATGTCAGAGGAAAGGACTATGGCTACACCTTC.